One and the same sample provided the 10 T cell receptor beta chains below, sequenced in a study of PD-1 blockade in classical Hodgkin lymphoma. Time point defined: cycle 4 day 1 (C4D1), after 6 weeks of nivolumab. Following autologous stem cell transplantation, relapse occurred in every patient, and exposure to brentuximab vedotin varied. Isolation of CD8+ T cells from thawed PBMCs used magnetic negative selection. Generated by immunoSEQ multiplex PCR, the TCRdb table keeps only in-frame clones and is missing some. Among 4,000 to 6,000 clones listed, less than 75% were seen once. The sequences come from CD8+ T cells from blood, collected before the fourth cycle of nivolumab. These receptors all stem from a human donor with classical Hodgkin lymphoma.

The chain employs TRBV4-1 and TRBJ1-4; D is ambiguous. V lost 1 base and J lost 0, with 6 bases in between. The CDR3 is made up of 15 amino acids. The V gene's germline CDR1 is MGHRA and CDR2 YSYEKL. CDR3 DNA: TGCGCCAGCAGCCAAGTCGGTGCAACTAATGAAAAACTGTTTTTT. It translates to CASSQVGATNEKLFF.

About this clone itself: One end of the junction is discordant with germline, which a read error may explain. The chain joins TRBV7-8 to TRBJ2-7; unclear D gene. CDR3 size: 15 residues. The V gene's germline CDR1 is SGHVS and CDR2 FQNEAQ. The CDR3 nucleotides read TGTGCCAGCAGCATAGCATATGGACCAAGCTACGAGCAGTACTTC. Translated, it gives CASSIAYGPSYEQYF.

The chain uses TRBV13 and TRBJ2-5, with 9 bases aligning to TRBD2. Per germline, CDR1 PRHDT and CDR2 FYEKMQ (reference sequence). V shed 0 bases, J shed 4 bases, and the junction held 3 bases outside the gene matches. The CDR3 is made up of 15 amino acids. In nucleotides, the CDR3 is TGTGCCAGCAGCTTAGGCCTAGCGGGATTAGAGACCCAGTACTTC. Translating gives CASSLGLAGLETQYF. The full variable domain, completed using reference TRBV13 and TRBJ2-5, is AAGVIQSPRHLIKEKRETATLKCYPIPRHDTVYWYQQGPGQDPQFLISFYEKMQSDKGSIPDRFSAQQFSDYHSELNMSSLELGDSALYFCASSLGLAGLETQYFGPGTRLLVL.

The J gene is TRBJ2-1, the V gene TRBV28, with TRBD2 matching 10 bases. Losses at the gene ends were 4 bases for V and 4 bases for J; bases not matched to a gene: 4. Germline V lookup: CDR1 MDHEN, CDR2 SYDVKM. The CDR3 extends over 15 amino acids. The CDR3 loop reads CASSSGTSVYNEQFF. The DNA of the CDR3 is TGTGCCAGCAGTTCCGGGACTAGCGTTTACAATGAGCAGTTCTTC.

The rearrangement uses TRBV11-2 and TRBJ2-1, with TRBD2 matching 14 bases. The CDR3 has 16 amino acids. Trimming at V came to 3 bases and at J to 7 bases, leaving 5 bases not matched to a gene. Germline CDR1 is SGHAT and CDR2 is FQNNGV. In DNA form, the CDR3 reads TGTGCCAGCAGCTTTTCGACTAGCGGGAGGGGAAATGAGCAGTTCTTC. As protein: CASSFSTSGRGNEQFF. Using reference TRBV11-2 and TRBJ2-1 for the parts outside the CDR3, the full variable domain is EAGVAQSPRYKIIEKRQSVAFWCNPISGHATLYWYQQILGQGPKLLIQFQNNGVVDDSQLPKDRFSAERLKGVDSTLKIQPAKLEDSAVYLCASSFSTSGRGNEQFFGPGTRLTVL.

V is TRBV13 and J is TRBJ2-5, with 7 bases fitting TRBD2. CDR3 length equals 17 residues. The ends lost 1 base at V and 5 bases at J; junction bases unmatched: 13. Germline assignment: CDR1 PRHDT and CDR2 FYEKMQ (reference sequence). In DNA form, the CDR3 reads TGTGCCAGCAGCTTAGCGGCGGGAGATCAGGGTAGGGAGACCCAGTACTTC. This codes for CASSLAAGDQGRETQYF.

CDR3 loop: CASSQTLRDEQYF. The CDR3 nucleotides are TGTGCCAGCAGTCAGACCCTCCGGGACGAGCAGTACTTC. This sequence joins TRBV14 and TRBJ2-7; D is unresolved. Trimming removed 6 bases at V and 5 bases at J, with 14 bases between. This CDR3 comprises 13 residues. The germline V gene encodes CDR1 SGHDN and CDR2 FVKESK.

The V call is TRBV27, the J call TRBJ1-4; the D is unclear. The CDR3 extends over 13 amino acids. V gave up 3 bases and J gave up 4 bases, with 6 bases separating them. CDR1 and CDR2 (germline): MNHEY, SMNVEV (reference sequence). Written as DNA, the CDR3 is TGTGCCAGCAGTTTCGCAGTTAATGAAAAACTGTTTTTT. As protein: CASSFAVNEKLFF.

J is TRBJ2-7 and V is TRBV5-3; 9 bases are a match to TRBD2. TRBV5-3 counts as an open reading frame of uncertain function. The CDR3 sequence is 14 residues long. The V gene end was trimmed by 8 bases and the J gene end by 5 bases; junction bases not matched to a gene: 11. CDR3 DNA sequence: TGTGCCAGCAGCAGAAACGGACTAGCGAACGAGCAGTACTTC. Protein product: CASSRNGLANEQYF.

The gene calls are TRBV5-1 and TRBJ2-1, with unresolved D. The CDR3 contains 11 residues. The V gene lost 1 base and the J gene lost 10 bases, with 6 bases spanning the gap. Germline loops: CDR1 SGHRS, CDR2 YFSETQ. The CDR3 nucleotides are TGCGCCAGCAGCTTGTTGGGGGAGCAGTTCTTC. Amino acid sequence: CASSLLGEQFF.